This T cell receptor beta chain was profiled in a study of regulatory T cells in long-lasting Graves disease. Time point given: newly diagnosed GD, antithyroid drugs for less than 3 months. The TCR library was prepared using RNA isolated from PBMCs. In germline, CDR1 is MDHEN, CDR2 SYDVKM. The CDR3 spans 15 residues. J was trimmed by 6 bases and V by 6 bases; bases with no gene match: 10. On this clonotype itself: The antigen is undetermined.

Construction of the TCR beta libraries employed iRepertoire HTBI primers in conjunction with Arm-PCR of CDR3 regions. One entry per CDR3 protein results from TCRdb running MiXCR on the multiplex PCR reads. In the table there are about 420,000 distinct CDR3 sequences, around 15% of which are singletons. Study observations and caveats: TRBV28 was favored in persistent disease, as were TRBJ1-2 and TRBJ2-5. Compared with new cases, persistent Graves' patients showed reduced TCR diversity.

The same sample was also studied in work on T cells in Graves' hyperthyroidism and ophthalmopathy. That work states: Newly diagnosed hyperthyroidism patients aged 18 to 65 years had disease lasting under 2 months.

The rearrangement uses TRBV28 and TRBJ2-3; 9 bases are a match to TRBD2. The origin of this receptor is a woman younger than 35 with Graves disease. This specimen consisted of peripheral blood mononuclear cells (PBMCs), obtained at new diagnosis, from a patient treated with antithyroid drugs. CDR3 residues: CASRLAGVLGDTQYF. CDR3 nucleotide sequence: TGTGCCAGCAGACTAGCGGGCGTGCTTGGGGATACGCAGTATTTT.